This T cell receptor beta chain was profiled in a study of regulatory T cells in long-lasting Graves disease. This clonotype was observed once. A far larger clone lies a single base away; this is likely a read error. Noted time point: newly diagnosed GD, antithyroid drugs for less than 3 months. The TCR library used RNA extracted from PBMCs. Construction of TCR beta libraries relied on iRepertoire HTBI primers and on Arm-PCR targeting CDR3 regions. TCRdb redid the calling of the multiplex PCR reads with MiXCR, one entry per CDR3 protein. The top ten clones hold 10% of a sample with about 540,000 distinct CDR3 sequences, less than 15% of them seen once. CDR1 is PRHDT, CDR2 FYEKMQ, per germline (reference sequence). The length of the CDR3 is 15 residues. The data also belong to a second study, concerning T cells in Graves' hyperthyroidism and ophthalmopathy. In that study: Blood also held most thyroid clonotypes expanded beyond 0.001. A model of 13 V-J pairs discriminated ophthalmopathy from stable hyperthyroidism.

The sequence derives from a man aged 25-45 years with Graves disease. J is TRBJ2-5 and V is TRBV13; 9 bases line up with TRBD2. The specimen was peripheral blood mononuclear cells (PBMCs), collected at new diagnosis, from a patient treated with antithyroid drugs. The CDR3 DNA sequence: TGTGCCAGCAGTTCGGCTAGCGGGGTTCAAGGGACCCAGTACTTC. This translates into CASSSASGVQGTQYF.